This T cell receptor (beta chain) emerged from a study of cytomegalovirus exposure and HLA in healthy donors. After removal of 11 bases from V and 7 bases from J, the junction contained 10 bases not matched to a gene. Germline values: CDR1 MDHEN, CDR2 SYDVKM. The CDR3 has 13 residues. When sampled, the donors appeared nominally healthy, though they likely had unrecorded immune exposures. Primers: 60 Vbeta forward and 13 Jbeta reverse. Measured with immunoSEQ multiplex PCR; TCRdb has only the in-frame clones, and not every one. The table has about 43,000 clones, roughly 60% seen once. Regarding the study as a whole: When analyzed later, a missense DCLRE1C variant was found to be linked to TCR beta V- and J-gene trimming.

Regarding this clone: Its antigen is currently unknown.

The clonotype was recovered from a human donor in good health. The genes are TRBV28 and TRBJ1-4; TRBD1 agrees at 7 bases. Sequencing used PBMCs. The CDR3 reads CAAGPGGGEKLFF. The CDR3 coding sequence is TGTGCCGCCGGGCCAGGGGGAGGTGAAAAACTGTTTTTT.